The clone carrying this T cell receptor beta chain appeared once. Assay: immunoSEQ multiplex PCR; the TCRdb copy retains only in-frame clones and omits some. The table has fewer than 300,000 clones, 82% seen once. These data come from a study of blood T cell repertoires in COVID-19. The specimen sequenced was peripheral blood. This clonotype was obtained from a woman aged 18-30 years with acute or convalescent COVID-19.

The CDR3 DNA follows: TGTGCCAGCAGGTCGGCAGGGTCATATGGCTACACCTTC. Protein product: CASRSAGSYGYTF. The chain couples TRBV6-5 to TRBJ1-2, with D tentatively TRBD1 (5 bases). This CDR3 comprises 13 residues. Per germline, CDR1 MNHEY and CDR2 SVGAGI. V dropped 6 bases and J dropped 5 bases, with 13 bases sitting between them.